The T cell receptor beta chain under discussion was sequenced for a study of blood T cells in healthy people across ages. Study-wide points: Roughly linear age-related decline in beta diversity appeared, significant by age approximately 43. Strong correlation existed between TCR beta diversity and naive T cell percentage.

The sample holds a few counts of this clonotype. The antigen is not known. CDR1 and CDR2 (germline): ENHRY, SYGVKD. The junction had 5 bases not matched to a gene; V was cut back by 6 bases and J by 4 bases. This CDR3 comprises 13 residues. Through a sample-barcoded 5' primer and a J-beta primer mix, a second PCR was run for about 6 to 12 cycles. Template switching added a 12-random-nucleotide identifier to every cDNA molecule. Each CDR3 protein gets one entry after TCRdb re-called the 5' RACE reads with MiXCR. The top ten hold around 0.75% of the sample, which has roughly 1,100,000 distinct CDR3 sequences, under 30% seen once. These same records also appear under a second study, on T cells of mothers and their children. From that study: Biologically related mothers and children overlapped slightly more than unrelated pairs, a non-significant difference.

The V and J genes are TRBV10-3 and TRBJ1-2; 7 bases match TRBD1. Sequences were obtained from blood. The sequence derives from a girl aged 2-9 years in good health. The chain's CDR3 is CAIRKDRVYGYTF. CDR3 in DNA: TGTGCCATCAGAAAAGACAGGGTCTATGGCTACACCTTC.